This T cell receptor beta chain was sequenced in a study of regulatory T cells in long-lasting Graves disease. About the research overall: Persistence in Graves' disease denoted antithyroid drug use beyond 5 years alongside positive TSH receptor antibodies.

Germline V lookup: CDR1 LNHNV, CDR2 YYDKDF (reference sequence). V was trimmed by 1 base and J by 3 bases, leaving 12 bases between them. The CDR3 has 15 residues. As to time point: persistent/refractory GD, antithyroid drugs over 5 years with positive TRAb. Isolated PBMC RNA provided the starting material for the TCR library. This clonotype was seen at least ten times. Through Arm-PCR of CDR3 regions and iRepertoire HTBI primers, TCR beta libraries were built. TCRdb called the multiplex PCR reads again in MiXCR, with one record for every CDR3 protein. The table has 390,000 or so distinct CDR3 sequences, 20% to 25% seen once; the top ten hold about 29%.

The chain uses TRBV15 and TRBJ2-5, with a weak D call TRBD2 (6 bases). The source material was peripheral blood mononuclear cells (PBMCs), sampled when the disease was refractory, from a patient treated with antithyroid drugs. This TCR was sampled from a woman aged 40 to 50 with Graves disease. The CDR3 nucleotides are TGTGCCACCAGCAGAGGCGGGGTTTTGAAAGAGACCCAGTACTTC. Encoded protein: CATSRGGVLKETQYF. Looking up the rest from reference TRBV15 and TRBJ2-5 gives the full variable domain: DAMVIQNPRYQVTQFGKPVTLSCSQTLNHNVMYWYQQKSSQAPKLLFHYYDKDFNNEADTPDNFQSRRPNTSFCFLDIRSPGLGDTAMYLCATSRGGVLKETQYFGPGTRLLVL.